The 21 T cell receptor beta chains in this list originate from one sample, sequenced in a study of T cells in women clearing cervical HPV infection. Sequenced by immunoSEQ multiplex PCR; TCRdb stores in-frame clones only, minus some. The table counts fewer than 35,000 clones; around 19% lies in the top ten. The sequencing input was blood buffy coat. All receptors come from a woman between 18 and 70 years old with a cervical HPV16 infection that either progressed to CIN3+ or cleared (not recorded which).

Concerning this clone: The read comes to an end 3 residues before the CDR3 does, leaving the germline J gene to fill in the end. The V and J genes are TRBV19 and TRBJ1-6, with TRBD1 matching 8 bases. The CDR3 has 15 amino acids. V was pared by 6 bases and J by 5 bases, with 6 bases of the junction left unmatched. Germline V gene sequence: CDR1 LNHDA, CDR2 SQIVND (reference sequence). CDR3 sequence reads: CASRSRDRNNSPLHF. Incomplete CDR3 DNA: TGTGCCAGTAGATCCCGGGACAGGAATAATTCACCC.

Regarding this clone: The read stops 3 residues short of the end of the CDR3; the missing end is completed from the germline J gene. The J gene is TRBJ1-5, the V gene TRBV10-3; unclear D gene. The V and J ends lost 0 bases and 3 bases respectively, with 9 bases between them. The CDR3 covers 15 residues. Germline CDR1 reads ENHRY; CDR2 reads SYGVKD. The CDR3 DNA, read in part, is TGTGCCATCAGTGAGTCCATCGACACCAATCAGCCC. It specifies CAISESIDTNQP. The whole CDR3 sequence reads CAISESIDTNQPQHF.

On this clone itself: The read is 3 residues too short to cover the CDR3 end, so that end is filled in from the germline J gene. This chain uses TRBV7-9 with TRBJ2-2; possible D gene TRBD1, 6 bases. The CDR3 runs 15 residues. V was shortened by 4 bases and J by 3 bases, with 12 bases between the two germline ends. Germline CDR1 SEHNR, CDR2 FQNEAQ (reference sequence). CDR3 sequence: CASSSPGDYTGELFF. Partial CDR3 DNA: TGTGCCAGCAGCTCCCCAGGGGATTACACCGGGGAG.

Comment on this clone: The read falls 3 residues short of the CDR3 end, and the missing part is taken from the germline J gene. This rearrangement joins TRBV2 to TRBJ2-5; the match to TRBD2 covers 7 bases. Germline V CDR1 and CDR2: SNHLY, FYNNEI. This CDR3 is 13 amino acids long. The V gene end was trimmed by 6 bases and the J gene end by 3 bases; junction bases not matched to a gene: 4. Partial CDR3 DNA: TGTGCCAGCAGCCGACTAGCAAAAGAGACC. This translates into CASSRLAKET. The full-length CDR3 reads as CASSRLAKETQYF.

Of note for this clone: The sequenced fragment ends 3 residues before the CDR3 boundary, so the rest is inferred from the germline J gene. V gene TRBV5-6 combines with J gene TRBJ1-2; D possibly corresponds to TRBD1 (5 bases). This CDR3 has 14 residues. Trimming took off 4 bases at V and 5 bases at J, with 15 bases between the two ends. Germline CDR1 SGHDT, CDR2 YYEEEE. Incomplete CDR3 DNA: TGTGCCAGCAGCCGAAGACAGTCCACTTATGGC. Protein product: CASSRRQSTYG. The CDR3 in its entirety is CASSRRQSTYGYTF.

As concerns this clone: The junction does not match germline at one end; this may be a read error. The read terminates 3 residues ahead of where the CDR3 ends, so the germline J gene completes it. The identical CDR3 is also encoded by other nucleotide sequences in the sample. J is TRBJ1-3 and V is TRBV5-1, with D unresolved. This CDR3 spans 16 amino acids. Looked up from germline, CDR1 is SGHRS and CDR2 is YFSETQ. The CDR3 DNA, read in part, is TGCGCCAGCAGCTTGGGACAACTCACCTCTGGAAACACG. Translating it yields CASSLGQLTSGNT. The entire CDR3 is CASSLGQLTSGNTIYF.

A note on this clone: The sequence runs out 3 residues before the end of the CDR3; the remainder is reconstructed from the germline J gene. The chain uses TRBV6-2 or TRBV6-3 and TRBJ1-1, with D maybe TRBD1 (6 bases). The CDR3 is 12 residues long. CDR1 is MNHEY and CDR2 is SVGEGT in the germline V gene. CDR3 DNA, as far as it was read: TGTGCCAGCAGTTACACCGGGACACTA. Its protein is CASSYTGTL. The complete CDR3 protein is CASSYTGTLAFF.

For this clone: The CDR3 is cut off 3 residues early in the read; its end comes from the germline J gene. The chain recombines TRBV7-8 with TRBJ1-1; possible D gene TRBD1, 6 bases. CDR1 and CDR2 (germline): SGHVS, FQNEAQ. CDR3 length: 15 residues. Trimming removed 3 bases at V and 5 bases at J, with 16 bases between. The CDR3 is CASSFGSGEGTEAFF. CDR3 DNA, as far as it was read: TGTGCCAGCAGCTTTGGATCAGGGGAAGGGACTGAA.

Details on this clone: The junction departs from germline at one end; a sequencing error may be responsible. Read data end 3 residues before the CDR3 end; the end is taken from the germline J gene. This chain uses TRBV18 with TRBJ2-4, with D possibly matching TRBD1 (6 bases). The CDR3 is 14 residues long. Germline V gives CDR1 KGHSH, CDR2 LQKENI. The DNA read from the CDR3 is TGTGCCCGCTCACCCACCCCAGAGGGGGAGACT. Translated, it gives CARSPTPEGET. The CDR3 reads in full as CARSPTPEGETQYF.

As concerns this clone: The CDR3 end is not reached by the read, which stops 3 residues before it; the germline J gene fills it in. Other nucleotide sequences in the sample specify the same CDR3. The genes are TRBV19 and TRBJ1-3; tentatively, D is TRBD1 (5 bases). The CDR3 has 15 amino acids. The germline V and J ends were trimmed by 6 bases and 0 bases, with 12 bases remaining between them. Germline CDR1 LNHDA, CDR2 SQIVND (reference sequence). The CDR3 sequence: CASRIDRASGNTIYF. The covered CDR3 bases are TGTGCCAGTAGGATTGACAGAGCCTCTGGAAACACC.

To note about this clone: The DNA ends 3 residues before the CDR3 does, and the rest of the CDR3 is filled in from the germline J gene. The chain uses TRBV20-1 and TRBJ2-3; perhaps TRBD2 as D (7 bases). The V end was cut by 5 bases, the J end by 3 bases, with 24 bases between. Germline V gene lookup returns CDR1 DFQATT and CDR2 SNEGSKA (reference sequence). The CDR3 contains 17 residues. The sequenced CDR3 bases are TGCAGTGCTCCCCCGCCTGGGGGCGGGAGTTTAACAGATACG. Translated, it gives CSAPPPGGGSLTDT. The whole CDR3 is CSAPPPGGGSLTDTQYF.

On this clone: The read ends 3 residues before the CDR3 terminus; that terminus is restored from the germline J gene. V is TRBV20-1 and J is TRBJ2-7; D unclear. Trimming took 1 base from V and 5 from J, leaving 15 bases between them. The CDR3 is 14 amino acids. Germline values: CDR1 DFQATT, CDR2 SNEGSKA (reference sequence). CDR3 protein: CSARGQLVANEQYF. CDR3 DNA, as far as it was read: TGCAGTGCTAGAGGTCAGCTAGTCGCGAACGAG.

Regarding this clone: The read gets to within 3 residues of the CDR3 end, and the germline J gene fills in the rest. V usage is TRBV11-2 and J usage is TRBJ2-7; no reliable D call. The germline V and J ends were trimmed by 0 bases and 2 bases, with 2 bases remaining between them. The germline V gene has CDR1 SGHAT and CDR2 FQNNGV. This CDR3 is 12 amino acids long. The CDR3 DNA, read in part, is TGTGCCAGCAGCTTAGATACCTACGAG. Translated, it gives CASSLDTYE. The full CDR3 protein is CASSLDTYEQYF.

In regard to this clone: The read finishes 3 residues shy of the CDR3 end, and the germline J gene is used to complete it. The chain is built from TRBV2 and TRBJ1-4, with a weak D call TRBD1 (6 bases). CDR1 SNHLY and CDR2 FYNNEI come from the germline V gene. The CDR3 is made up of 17 amino acids. V gave up 5 bases and J gave up 8 bases, with 24 bases separating them. The DNA read from the CDR3 is TGTGCCAGCAGTAGTGACATTCTTAACGCAGGGGTCGAAAAA. As protein: CASSSDILNAGVEK. The full-length CDR3 reads as CASSSDILNAGVEKLFF.

A word on this clone: The read halts 3 residues ahead of the CDR3 end, with the missing end drawn from the germline J gene. This rearrangement joins TRBV20-1 to TRBJ1-5; tentatively, D is TRBD1 (6 bases). CDR3 length: 15 residues. CDR1 and CDR2 from the germline V gene are DFQATT and SNEGSKA (reference sequence). V lost 1 base and J lost 4, with 14 bases in between. The CDR3 spells CSARGLTGGNQPQHF. CDR3 DNA, as far as it was read: TGCAGTGCTAGAGGTTTGACAGGCGGAAATCAGCCC.

In the case of this clone: The DNA ends 3 residues before the CDR3 does, and the rest of the CDR3 is filled in from the germline J gene. V is TRBV20-1 and J is TRBJ2-7; D unresolved. The CDR3 runs to 14 residues. CDR1 is DFQATT, CDR2 SNEGSKA, per germline (reference sequence). V was clipped by 1 base and J by 1 base, with 11 bases between them. The CDR3 reads CSARGTDSSYEQYF. The part of the CDR3 DNA that was read is TGCAGTGCTAGAGGAACTGATTCGTCCTACGAG.

A remark on this clone: The read ends 3 residues shy of where the CDR3 ends; the end is completed using the germline J gene. V usage is TRBV20-1 and J usage is TRBJ2-1; D gene unclear. The CDR3 covers 11 residues. CDR1 and CDR2 from the germline V gene are DFQATT and SNEGSKA (reference sequence). V lost 1 base, J lost 7 bases, and 5 bases lay in between. The sequenced CDR3 bases are TGCAGTGCTAGAGTACGGAATGAG. It encodes CSARVRNE. The CDR3 in full is CSARVRNEQFF.

In regard to this clone: The read terminates 3 residues ahead of where the CDR3 ends, so the germline J gene completes it. J is TRBJ2-4 and V is TRBV30; D uncertain. The CDR3 sequence is 12 residues long. CDR1 and CDR2 (germline): GTSNPN, SVGIG (reference sequence). The CDR3 protein is CAWSIGNYGQYF. The sequenced part of the CDR3 DNA is TGTGCCTGGAGCATAGGCAACTATGGT.

A remark on this clone: The observed sequence ends 3 residues before the CDR3 terminus, with the missing tail filled in from the germline J gene. This rearrangement joins TRBV7-9 to TRBJ1-6; D remains ambiguous. Germline V gene data show CDR1 as SEHNR and CDR2 as FQNEAQ (reference sequence). The V end was cut by 3 bases, the J end by 9 bases, with 15 bases between. This CDR3 has 15 amino acids. CDR3: CASSFEEGASSPLHF. The sequenced CDR3 bases are TGTGCCAGCAGCTTTGAGGAGGGTGCGTCTTCACCC.

On this clone itself: The sequenced fragment ends 3 residues before the CDR3 boundary, so the rest is inferred from the germline J gene. This chain connects TRBV5-1 to TRBJ2-3; 7 positions agree with TRBD1. Germline lookup yields CDR1 SGHRS and CDR2 YFSETQ. The CDR3 extends over 15 amino acids. The CDR3 is CASSLLGTAQETQYF. Partial CDR3 DNA: TGCGCCAGCAGCTTGCTTGGGACAGCTCAAGAGACG.

Note on this clone: Coverage ceases 3 residues before the CDR3 finishes, and the germline J gene fills in the end. The V and J genes are TRBV18 and TRBJ2-1, with TRBD1 as a possible D gene (6 bases). Germline V CDR1 and CDR2: KGHSH, LQKENI. The CDR3 totals 16 residues. V was clipped by 0 bases and J by 3 bases, with 12 bases between them. This chain's CDR3 is CASSPPNQGYYNEQFF. Incomplete CDR3 DNA: TGTGCCAGCTCACCACCGAACCAGGGGTACTACAATGAG.